This record looks at one TCR beta chain sequence and its context. The data derive from a study of cytomegalovirus exposure and HLA in healthy donors. The PCR contained 60 Vbeta and 13 Jbeta primers. TCRdb keeps only in-frame clones here, not all; method: immunoSEQ multiplex PCR. The sample yields about 230,000 clones, about 88% seen once. The TCR originated in a girl aged 2 to 10 in good health and CMV-seronegative. Material for sequencing was PBMCs.

The CDR3 spells CASSDGDRGNTGELFF. The CDR3 DNA is TGCGCCAGCAGCGACGGGGACAGGGGGAACACCGGGGAGCTGTTTTTT. J is TRBJ2-2 and V is TRBV5-1; 10 bases line up with TRBD1. This CDR3 region has 16 residues. Germline loops: CDR1 SGHRS, CDR2 YFSETQ. The ends lost 4 bases at V and 1 base at J; junction bases unmatched: 4.